This entry is about one T cell receptor (beta chain). It was with 60 Vbeta and 13 Jbeta primers that the PCR ran. Profiling relied on immunoSEQ multiplex PCR, and the TCRdb table lists in-frame clones only, not all of them. The table lists over 150,000 clones, 80% to 90% of them singletons, with about 13% in the top ten. This entry comes from a study of cytomegalovirus exposure and HLA in healthy donors. Study summary: A prior study identified approximately 120 million unique TCR beta sequences from 200 million or so T cells. Early released data comprised approximately 85 million unique TCRs from HLA-typed donors.

The source of this sequence is a woman aged 50 to 60 in good health and CMV-seronegative. The sequenced material came from PBMCs.

CDR3 nucleotides: TGCAGCGTTGGGCAGGGGGCAGACTATGGCTACACCTTC. Translation gives CSVGQGADYGYTF. The chain is built from TRBV29-1 and TRBJ1-2, with 8 bases lining up with TRBD1. V dropped 4 bases and J dropped 3; count of bases not matched to a gene: 4. The CDR3 has 13 amino acids. Germline V gives CDR1 SQVTM, CDR2 ANQGSEA. Drawing the rest from reference TRBV29-1 and TRBJ1-2, the complete variable domain is SAVISQKPSRDICQRGTSLTIQCQVDSQVTMMFWYRQQPGQSLTLIATANQGSEATYESGFVIDKFPISRPNLTFSTLTVSNMSPEDSSIYLCSVGQGADYGYTFGSGTRLTVV.